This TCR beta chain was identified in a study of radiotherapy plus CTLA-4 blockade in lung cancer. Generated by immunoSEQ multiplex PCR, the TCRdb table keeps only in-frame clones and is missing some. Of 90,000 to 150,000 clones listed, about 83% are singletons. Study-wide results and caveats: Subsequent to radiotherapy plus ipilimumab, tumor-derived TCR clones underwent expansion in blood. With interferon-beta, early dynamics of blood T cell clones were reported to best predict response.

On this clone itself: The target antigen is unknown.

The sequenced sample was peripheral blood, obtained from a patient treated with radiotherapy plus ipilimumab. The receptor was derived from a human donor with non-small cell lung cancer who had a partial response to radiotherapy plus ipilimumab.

CDR3 region: CASSLKGLAGVGFYNEQFF. CDR3 nucleotide sequence: TGTGCCAGCAGCTTAAAGGGACTAGCGGGAGTAGGATTCTACAATGAGCAGTTCTTC. The chain uses TRBV7-2 and TRBJ2-1, with 14 bases aligning to TRBD2. The CDR3 sequence is 19 residues long. Per germline, CDR1 SGHTA and CDR2 FQGNSA. The J segment lost 3 bases and the V segment lost 2 bases, leaving 9 bases of the junction unmatched.